One sample yielded the 12 T cell receptor beta chains listed below, sequenced in a study of T cell changes during pregnancy in multiple sclerosis. Sequencing was performed with immunoSEQ multiplex PCR; in TCRdb, only in-frame clones are kept and a portion is missing. The sample carries about 60,000 clones, about 89% recorded once. Source: CD4+ T cells from peripheral blood mononuclear cells, taken in the first trimester of pregnancy. All receptors derive from a female donor with multiple sclerosis, enrolled in a pregnancy study.

A single count supports this clone. The V and J genes are TRBV11-3 and TRBJ2-7; 12 bases match TRBD1. J was trimmed by 3 bases and V by 4 bases; bases with no gene match: 4. The CDR3 totals 15 residues. Per the germline V gene, CDR1 is SGHNT and CDR2 is YENEEA. The CDR3 bases are TGTGCCAGCAGCTCTGGGACAGGGGGCCTCTACGAGCAGTACTTC. This translates into CASSSGTGGLYEQYF.

Here the CDR3 DNA reads TGTGCCTGGAGTGATTCCGTATATGGCTACACCTTC. This codes for CAWSDSVYGYTF. The rearrangement uses TRBV30 and TRBJ1-2, with unresolved D. The germline CDR1 and CDR2 sequences are GTSNPN and SVGIG (reference sequence). Trimming took 1 base from V and 5 from J, leaving 8 bases between them. The CDR3 sequence is 12 residues long.

The chain recombines TRBV9 with TRBJ1-3; D gene unclear. This CDR3 comprises 17 residues. Germline CDR1 and CDR2: SGDLS and YYNGEE. Trimming took 3 bases from V and 0 from J, leaving 16 bases between them. The CDR3 reads CASSAGSGFLSGNTIYF. In nucleotides, the CDR3 is TGTGCCAGCAGCGCCGGTAGCGGATTCCTCTCTGGAAACACCATATATTTT.

This clone was observed once. A junction boundary mismatches the germline segment, possibly from a read error. This sequence joins TRBV7-7 and TRBJ2-5; TRBD2 matches at 12 bases. This CDR3 has 16 amino acids. The V gene's germline CDR1 is SSHAT and CDR2 FNYEAQ (reference sequence). The CDR3 is CASSLASTSGGVTQYF. The CDR3 region has the DNA TGTGCTAGCAGCTTAGCTTCGACTAGCGGGGGTGTGACCCAGTACTTC.

The chain uses TRBV7-2 and TRBJ2-7; 10 nucleotides align to TRBD1. The CDR3 is 16 amino acids. The germline CDR1 and CDR2 sequences are SGHTA and FQGNSA. J was trimmed by 2 bases and V by 1 base; bases with no gene match: 5. DNA of the CDR3: TGTGCCAGCAGCTTAGACGGGACAGGGGCCCCCTACGAGCAGTACTTC. Translated, it gives CASSLDGTGAPYEQYF.

This clone was detected only a few times. The rearrangement uses TRBV4-2 and TRBJ1-1, with a tentative D call TRBD1 (6 bases). The V end was cut by 0 bases, the J end by 1 base, with 9 bases between. The CDR3 runs to 15 residues. Germline V gene sequence: CDR1 LGHNA, CDR2 YNFKEQ. The CDR3 spells CASSQEGAKNTEAFF. CDR3 DNA sequence: TGTGCCAGCAGCCAAGAGGGGGCGAAGAACACTGAAGCTTTCTTT.

The V gene is TRBV19, the J gene TRBJ1-2; TRBD1 is a possible D gene (5 bases). Trimming shortened V by 9 bases and J by 7 bases, and 15 bases separated the two germline ends. The CDR3 loop spans 12 amino acids. Germline V gene data show CDR1 as LNHDA and CDR2 as SQIVND (reference sequence). The CDR3 DNA sequence: TGTGCCAGCCGGATGACTCAGGGTGGCTACACCTTC. The encoded protein is CASRMTQGGYTF.

The chain uses TRBV28 and TRBJ1-2; the D is unclear. The germline CDR1 and CDR2 sequences are MDHEN and SYDVKM. The CDR3 length is 12 residues. Trimming removed 5 bases from V and 8 bases from J, with 12 bases in between. The DNA of the CDR3 is TGTGCCAGCAGTGTCTATCGAGGGGGCTACACCTTC. Protein: CASSVYRGGYTF.

The chain uses TRBV2 and TRBJ2-5; D perhaps matches TRBD2 (5 bases). V lost 7 bases and J 3 bases, leaving 12 bases between the germline ends. This CDR3 comprises 13 residues. CDR1 is SNHLY, CDR2 FYNNEI, per germline. The CDR3 DNA follows: TGTGCCAGCAACGGATACGGGAAAGAGACCCAGTACTTC. Protein sequence: CASNGYGKETQYF.

V and J are TRBV7-2 and TRBJ2-3, with 10 bases matching TRBD2. The CDR3 has 14 residues. Germline V gene data show CDR1 as SGHTA and CDR2 as FQGNSA. V was clipped by 6 bases and J by 7 bases; unmatched bases: 7. The CDR3, as DNA: TGTGCCAGCAGGCGGACTAGCGGATACAATACGCAGTATTTT. This gives the protein CASRRTSGYNTQYF.

Comment on this clone: The junction differs from germline at one of its ends, possibly a read error. The chain links TRBV2 to TRBJ2-7, with 8 bases fitting TRBD1. CDR3 length: 13 amino acids. The germline V gene has CDR1 SNHLY and CDR2 FYNNEI. The CDR3 is CASSRGQVYEQYF. The DNA of the CDR3 is TGTGCTAGCAGTAGGGGACAGGTATACGAGCAGTACTTC.

The gene calls are TRBV6-5 and TRBJ2-7, with 9 nucleotides matching TRBD1. V lost 6 bases and J lost 2; bases outside the gene matches: 2. This CDR3 is built from 13 residues. Per the germline V gene, CDR1 is MNHEY and CDR2 is SVGAGI. The CDR3 bases are TGTGCCAGCAGGGACAGGGGCCCCTACGAGCAGTACTTC. Residues: CASRDRGPYEQYF.